This T cell receptor beta chain was retrieved from a study of T cell responses to AZD1222 COVID-19 vaccine. The study's findings and limits: Reports indicate that nearly half of spike-specific TCRs are directed at unmutated variant regions. Donor demographics were predominantly white British with a female majority; clonal diversity may be underestimated. Vaccine-associated CD4 TCRs ranged over spike, dominating at 160-218 and 743-854. Spike-specific TCR repertoires showed rising breadth and depth after two AZD1222 doses.

A note on this clone: The antigen is undetermined.

Produced via immunoSEQ multiplex PCR; TCRdb's table is partial and in-frame only. The data show 100,000 or so clones, approximately 87% seen once. The clonotype originates from an adult in good health. This specimen was peripheral blood, taken on day 0 of MenACWY control vaccination.

CDR3 nucleotides: TGTGCCAGCAGTTACGGTAGTAGCAATCAGCCCCAGCATTTT. It is translated as CASSYGSSNQPQHF. The rearrangement links TRBV6-5 to TRBJ1-5; D is unclear. The CDR3 is 14 amino acids. V lost 2 bases to trimming and J lost 0 bases, with 5 bases between them. The germline gives CDR1 MNHEY, CDR2 SVGAGI.